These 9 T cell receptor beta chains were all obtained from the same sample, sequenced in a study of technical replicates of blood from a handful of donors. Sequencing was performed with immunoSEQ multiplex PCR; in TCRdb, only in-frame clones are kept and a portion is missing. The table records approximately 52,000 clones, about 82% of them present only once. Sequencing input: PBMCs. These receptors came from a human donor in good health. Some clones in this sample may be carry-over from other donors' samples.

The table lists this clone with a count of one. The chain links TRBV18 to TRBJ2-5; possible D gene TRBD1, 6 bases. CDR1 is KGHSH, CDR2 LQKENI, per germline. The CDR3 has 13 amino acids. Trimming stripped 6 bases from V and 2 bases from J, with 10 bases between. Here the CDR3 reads CASSRGQQETQYF. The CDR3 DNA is TGTGCCAGCTCTCGCGGACAGCAAGAGACCCAGTACTTC.

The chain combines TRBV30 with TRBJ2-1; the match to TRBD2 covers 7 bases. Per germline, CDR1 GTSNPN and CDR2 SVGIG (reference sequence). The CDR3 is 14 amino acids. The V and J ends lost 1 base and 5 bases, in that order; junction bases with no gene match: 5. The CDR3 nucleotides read TGTGCCTGGAGTGGGGAGCGGGGAAACAATGAGCAGTTCTTC. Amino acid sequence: CAWSGERGNNEQFF.

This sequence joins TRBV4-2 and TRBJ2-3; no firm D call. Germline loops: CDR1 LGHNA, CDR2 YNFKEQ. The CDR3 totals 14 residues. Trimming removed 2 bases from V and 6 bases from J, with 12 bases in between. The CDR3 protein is CASSQLTLSDTQYF. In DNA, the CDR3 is TGTGCCAGCAGCCAATTGACTCTCTCGGATACGCAGTATTTT.

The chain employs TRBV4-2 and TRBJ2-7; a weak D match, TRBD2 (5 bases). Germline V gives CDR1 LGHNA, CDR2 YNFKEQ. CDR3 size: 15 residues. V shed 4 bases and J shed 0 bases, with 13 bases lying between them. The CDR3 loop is CASSPLGAASYEQYF. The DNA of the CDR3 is TGTGCCAGCAGCCCCCTGGGAGCGGCCTCCTACGAGCAGTACTTC.

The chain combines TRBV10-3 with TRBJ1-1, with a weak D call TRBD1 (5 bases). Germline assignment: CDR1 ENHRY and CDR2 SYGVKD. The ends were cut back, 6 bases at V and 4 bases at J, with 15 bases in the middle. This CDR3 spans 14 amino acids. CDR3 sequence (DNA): TGTGCCATCAGACCGGACGGGGGGGGCACTGAAGCTTTCTTT. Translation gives CAIRPDGGGTEAFF.

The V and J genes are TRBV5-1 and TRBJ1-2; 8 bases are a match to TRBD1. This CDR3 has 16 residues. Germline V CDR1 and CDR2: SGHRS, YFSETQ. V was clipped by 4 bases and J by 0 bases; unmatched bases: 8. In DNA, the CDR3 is TGCGCCAGCAGCAGACCGGGACAGGCCACTAACTATGGCTACACCTTC. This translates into CASSRPGQATNYGYTF.

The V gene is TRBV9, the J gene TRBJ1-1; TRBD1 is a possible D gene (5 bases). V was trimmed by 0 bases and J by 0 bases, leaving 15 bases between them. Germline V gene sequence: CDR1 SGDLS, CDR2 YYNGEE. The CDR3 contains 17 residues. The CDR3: CASSVGSGAGMNTEAFF. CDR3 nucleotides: TGTGCCAGCAGCGTAGGTAGCGGGGCAGGTATGAACACTGAAGCTTTCTTT.

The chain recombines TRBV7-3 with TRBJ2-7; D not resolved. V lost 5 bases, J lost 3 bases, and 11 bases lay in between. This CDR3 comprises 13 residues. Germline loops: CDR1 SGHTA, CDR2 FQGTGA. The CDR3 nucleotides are TGTGCCAGCAGCGACAACGGTGGCTACGAGCAGTACTTC. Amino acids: CASSDNGGYEQYF.

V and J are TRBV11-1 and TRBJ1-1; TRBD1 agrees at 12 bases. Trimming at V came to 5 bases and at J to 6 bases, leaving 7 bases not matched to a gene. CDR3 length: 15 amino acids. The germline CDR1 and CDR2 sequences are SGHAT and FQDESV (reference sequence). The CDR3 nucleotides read TGTGCCAGCAGCCCTGAGGGACAGGGGGCCCCTGAAGCTTTCTTT. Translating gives CASSPEGQGAPEAFF.